Below, one T cell receptor (beta chain) is given with its context. Germline V gene sequence: CDR1 SQVTM, CDR2 ANQGSEA. CDR3 length: 16 residues. V trimming: 5 bases; J trimming: 9 bases; junction bases outside the gene matches: 14. These data are taken from a study of cytomegalovirus exposure and HLA in healthy donors. Sequenced by immunoSEQ multiplex PCR; TCRdb stores in-frame clones only, minus some. The data hold roughly 43,000 clones, with 80% to 95% observed a single time. It was the roughly 130-subject validation cohort, separate from the roughly 700-subject first cohort, to which the donors belonged.

The sequence was collected from a woman between 18 and 29 years old in good health and CMV-seronegative. The genes are TRBV29-1 and TRBJ1-5, with 12 bases lining up with TRBD1. Sequences were obtained from PBMCs. Written as DNA, the CDR3 is TGCAGCGTTCTCGGGACAGGGGGCTACAATGAAGGGCCCCAGCATTTT. Translated, it gives CSVLGTGGYNEGPQHF.